The clone carrying this T cell receptor beta chain has just a few counts. The assay was immunoSEQ multiplex PCR, and TCRdb's table has in-frame clones only and misses some. Of roughly 18,000 clones listed, roughly 74% are singletons. The entry originates in a study of OX40 agonist ivuxolimab in advanced cancers. Study-wide background: The dose-escalation group included hepatocellular carcinoma, melanoma, renal cell carcinoma and head and neck cancer.

Trimming took off 2 bases at V and 3 bases at J, with 4 bases between the two ends. The CDR3 is made up of 13 amino acids. Looked up from germline, CDR1 is MNHEY and CDR2 is SVGAGI. The sequence was collected from an adult with an advanced solid tumor such as melanoma, head and neck, liver or kidney cancer. The specimen was CD4+ or CD8+ T cells sorted from blood, collected in a trial of the OX40 agonist ivuxolimab. J is TRBJ2-2 and V is TRBV6-5; no reliable D call. The DNA for the CDR3 is TGTGCCAGCAGTTACCAAGACACCGGGGAGCTGTTTTTT. It specifies CASSYQDTGELFF.